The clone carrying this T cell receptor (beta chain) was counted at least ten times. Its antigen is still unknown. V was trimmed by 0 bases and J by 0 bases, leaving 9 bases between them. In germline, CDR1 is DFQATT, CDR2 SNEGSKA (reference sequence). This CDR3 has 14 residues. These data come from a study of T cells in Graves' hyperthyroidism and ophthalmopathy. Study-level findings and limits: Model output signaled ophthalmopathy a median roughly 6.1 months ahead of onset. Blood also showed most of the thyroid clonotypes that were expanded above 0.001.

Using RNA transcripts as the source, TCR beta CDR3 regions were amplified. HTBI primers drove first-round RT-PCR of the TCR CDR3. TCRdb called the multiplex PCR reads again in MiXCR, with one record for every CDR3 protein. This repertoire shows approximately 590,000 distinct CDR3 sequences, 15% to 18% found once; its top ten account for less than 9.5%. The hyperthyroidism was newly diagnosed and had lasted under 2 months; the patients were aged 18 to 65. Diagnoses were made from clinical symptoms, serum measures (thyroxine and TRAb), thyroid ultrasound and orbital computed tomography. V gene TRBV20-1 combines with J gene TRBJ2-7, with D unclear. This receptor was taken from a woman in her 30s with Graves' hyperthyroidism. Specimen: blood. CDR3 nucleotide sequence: TGCAGTGCTAGAGATACGTGGGGCTCCTACGAGCAGTACTTC. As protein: CSARDTWGSYEQYF.